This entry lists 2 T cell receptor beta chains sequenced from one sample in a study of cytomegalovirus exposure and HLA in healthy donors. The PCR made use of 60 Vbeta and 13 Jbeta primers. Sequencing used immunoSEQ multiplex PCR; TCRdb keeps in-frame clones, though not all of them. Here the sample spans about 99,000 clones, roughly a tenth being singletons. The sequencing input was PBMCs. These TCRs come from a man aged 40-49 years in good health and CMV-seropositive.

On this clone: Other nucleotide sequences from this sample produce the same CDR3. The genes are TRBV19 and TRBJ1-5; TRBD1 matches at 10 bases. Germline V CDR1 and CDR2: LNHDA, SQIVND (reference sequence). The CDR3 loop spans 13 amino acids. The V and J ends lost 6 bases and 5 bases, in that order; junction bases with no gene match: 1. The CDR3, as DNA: TGTGCCAGTAGCGGGACAGGGGATCAGCCCCAGCATTTT. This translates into CASSGTGDQPQHF.

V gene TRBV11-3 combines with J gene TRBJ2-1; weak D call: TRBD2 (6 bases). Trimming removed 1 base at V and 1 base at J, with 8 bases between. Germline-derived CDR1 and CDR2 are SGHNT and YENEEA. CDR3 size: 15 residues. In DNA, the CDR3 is TGTGCCAGCAGCTTAGGGGACTCATCCTACAATGAGCAGTTCTTC. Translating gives CASSLGDSSYNEQFF.